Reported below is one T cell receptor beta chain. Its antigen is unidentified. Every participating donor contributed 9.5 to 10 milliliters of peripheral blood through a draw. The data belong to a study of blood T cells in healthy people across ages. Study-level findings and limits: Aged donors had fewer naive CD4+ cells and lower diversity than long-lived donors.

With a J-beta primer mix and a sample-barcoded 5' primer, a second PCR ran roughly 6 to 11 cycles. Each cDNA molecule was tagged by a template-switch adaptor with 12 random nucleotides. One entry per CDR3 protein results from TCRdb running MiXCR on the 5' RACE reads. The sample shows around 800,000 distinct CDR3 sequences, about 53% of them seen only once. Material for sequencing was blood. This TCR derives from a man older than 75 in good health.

Here the CDR3 DNA reads TGCGCCAGCAGCTCGGGACTAGCGGGTCGGAACACCGGGGAGCTGTTTTTT. Protein: CASSSGLAGRNTGELFF. V and J are TRBV5-1 and TRBJ2-2; 12 bases map to TRBD2. Germline CDR1 reads SGHRS; CDR2 reads YFSETQ. V lost 3 bases, J lost 1 base, and 4 bases stayed unmatched. The CDR3 contains 17 residues.